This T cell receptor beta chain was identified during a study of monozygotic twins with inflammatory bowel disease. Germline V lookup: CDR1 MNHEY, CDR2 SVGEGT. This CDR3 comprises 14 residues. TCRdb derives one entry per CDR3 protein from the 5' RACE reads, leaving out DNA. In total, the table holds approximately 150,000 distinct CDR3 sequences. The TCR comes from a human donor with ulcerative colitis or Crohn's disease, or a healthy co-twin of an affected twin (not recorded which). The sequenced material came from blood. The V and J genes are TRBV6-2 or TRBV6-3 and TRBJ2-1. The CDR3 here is CASNRERPHNEQFF.